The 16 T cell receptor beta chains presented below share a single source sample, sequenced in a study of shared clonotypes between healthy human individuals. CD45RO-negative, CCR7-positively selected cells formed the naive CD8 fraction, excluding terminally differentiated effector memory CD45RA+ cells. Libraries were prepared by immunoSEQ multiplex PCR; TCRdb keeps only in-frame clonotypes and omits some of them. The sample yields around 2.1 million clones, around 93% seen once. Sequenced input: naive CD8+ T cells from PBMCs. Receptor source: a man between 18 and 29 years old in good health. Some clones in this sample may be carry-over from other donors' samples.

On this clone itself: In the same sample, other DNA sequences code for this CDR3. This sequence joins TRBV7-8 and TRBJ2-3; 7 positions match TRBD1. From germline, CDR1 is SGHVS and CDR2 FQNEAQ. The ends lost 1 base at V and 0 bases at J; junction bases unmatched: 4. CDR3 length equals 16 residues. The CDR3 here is CASSLELGQSTDTQYF. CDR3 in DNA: TGTGCCAGCAGCTTAGAATTGGGACAGAGCACAGATACGCAGTATTTT.

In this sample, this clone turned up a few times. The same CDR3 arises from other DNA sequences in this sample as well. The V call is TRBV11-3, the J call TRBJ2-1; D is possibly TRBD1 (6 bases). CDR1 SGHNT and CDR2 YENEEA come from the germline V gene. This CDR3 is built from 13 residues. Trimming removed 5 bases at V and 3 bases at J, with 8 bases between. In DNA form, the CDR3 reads TGTGCCAGCAGCCCCAGGGGCTACAATGAGCAGTTCTTC. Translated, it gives CASSPRGYNEQFF.

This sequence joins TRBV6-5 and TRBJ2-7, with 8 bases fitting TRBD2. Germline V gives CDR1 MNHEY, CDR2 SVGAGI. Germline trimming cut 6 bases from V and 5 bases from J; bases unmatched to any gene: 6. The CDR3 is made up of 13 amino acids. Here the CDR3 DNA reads TGTGCCAGCAGCCTAGGACTAGCAGACGAGCAGTACTTC. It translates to CASSLGLADEQYF.

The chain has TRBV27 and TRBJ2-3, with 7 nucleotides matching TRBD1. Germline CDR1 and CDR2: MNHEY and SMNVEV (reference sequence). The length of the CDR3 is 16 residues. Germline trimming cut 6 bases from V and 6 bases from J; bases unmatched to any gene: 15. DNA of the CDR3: TGTGCCAGCAGGCCGGGGACAGCGAACGTATTTGATACGCAGTATTTT. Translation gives CASRPGTANVFDTQYF.

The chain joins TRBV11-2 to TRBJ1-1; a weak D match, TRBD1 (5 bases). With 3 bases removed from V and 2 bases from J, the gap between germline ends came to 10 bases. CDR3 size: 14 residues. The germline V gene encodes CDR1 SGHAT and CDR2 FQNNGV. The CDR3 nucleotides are TGTGCCAGCAGCTTTCGGGGCTTTAACACTGAAGCTTTCTTT. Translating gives CASSFRGFNTEAFF.

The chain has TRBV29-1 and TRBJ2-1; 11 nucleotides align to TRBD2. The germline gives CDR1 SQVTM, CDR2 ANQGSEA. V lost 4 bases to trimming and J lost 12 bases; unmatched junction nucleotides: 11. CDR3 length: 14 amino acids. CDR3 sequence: CSVVGLAGGKWQFF. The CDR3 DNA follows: TGCAGCGTTGTGGGGCTAGCGGGAGGCAAGTGGCAGTTCTTC.

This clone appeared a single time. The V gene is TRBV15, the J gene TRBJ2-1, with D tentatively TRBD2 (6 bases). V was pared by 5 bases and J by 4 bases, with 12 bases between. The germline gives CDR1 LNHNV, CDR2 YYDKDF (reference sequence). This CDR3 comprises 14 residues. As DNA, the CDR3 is TGTGCCACCAGCGGATTGACTAGGTACAATGAGCAGTTCTTC. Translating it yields CATSGLTRYNEQFF.

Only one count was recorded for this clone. As DNA, the CDR3 is TGTGCCAGCAGCGACAGGGTGAGGGGCTACACCTTC. This translates into CASSDRVRGYTF. V and J are TRBV9 and TRBJ1-2; TRBD1 might be the D (6 bases). The germline V and J ends were trimmed by 3 bases and 8 bases, with 11 bases remaining between them. CDR1 and CDR2 (germline): SGDLS, YYNGEE. This CDR3 contains 12 residues.

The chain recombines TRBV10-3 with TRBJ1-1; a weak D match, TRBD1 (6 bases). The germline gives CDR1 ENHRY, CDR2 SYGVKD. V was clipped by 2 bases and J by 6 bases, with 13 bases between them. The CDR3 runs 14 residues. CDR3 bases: TGTGCCATCAGTGAGGGGGGGCTAGTCTCTGAAGCTTTCTTT. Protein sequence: CAISEGGLVSEAFF.

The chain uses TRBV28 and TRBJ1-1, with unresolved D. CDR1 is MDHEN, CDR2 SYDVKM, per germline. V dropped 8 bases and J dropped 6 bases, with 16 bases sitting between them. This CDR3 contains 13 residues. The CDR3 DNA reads TGTGCCAGCCATAAATTAAGGGCCCCTGAAGCTTTCTTT. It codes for CASHKLRAPEAFF.

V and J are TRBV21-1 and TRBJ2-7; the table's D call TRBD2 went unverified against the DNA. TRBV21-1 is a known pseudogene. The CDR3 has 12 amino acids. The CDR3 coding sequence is TGTGCCAGCAGCACCCCGGGGGGCGAGCAGTACTTC. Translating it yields CASSTPGGEQYF.

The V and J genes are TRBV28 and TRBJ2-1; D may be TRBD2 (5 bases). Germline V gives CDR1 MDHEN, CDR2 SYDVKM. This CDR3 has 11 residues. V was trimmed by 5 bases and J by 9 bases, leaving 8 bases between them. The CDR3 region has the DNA TGTGCCAGCAGTCCCCTAGCTGAGCAGTTCTTC. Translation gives CASSPLAEQFF. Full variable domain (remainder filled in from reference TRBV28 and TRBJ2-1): DVKVTQSSRYLVKRTGEKVFLECVQDMDHENMFWYRQDPGLGLRLIYFSYDVKMKEKGDIPEGYSVSREKKERFSLILESASTNQTSMYLCASSPLAEQFFGPGTRLTVL.

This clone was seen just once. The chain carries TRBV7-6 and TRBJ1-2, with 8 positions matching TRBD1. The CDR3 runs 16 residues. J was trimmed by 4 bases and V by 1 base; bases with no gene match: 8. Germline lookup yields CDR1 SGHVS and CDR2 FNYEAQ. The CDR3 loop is CASSLGGQGASYGYTF. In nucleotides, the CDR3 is TGTGCCAGCAGCTTAGGTGGCCAGGGGGCGTCCTATGGCTACACCTTC. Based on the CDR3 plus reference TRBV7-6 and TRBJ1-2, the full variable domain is GAGVSQSPRYKVTKRGQDVALRCDPISGHVSLYWYRQALGQGPEFLTYFNYEAQQDKSGLPNDRFSAERPEGSISTLTIQRTEQRDSAMYRCASSLGGQGASYGYTFGSGTRLTVV.

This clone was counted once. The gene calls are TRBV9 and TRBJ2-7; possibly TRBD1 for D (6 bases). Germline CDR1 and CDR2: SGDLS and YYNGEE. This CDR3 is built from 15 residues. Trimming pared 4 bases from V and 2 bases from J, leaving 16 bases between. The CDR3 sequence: CASSPEPGVPYEQYF. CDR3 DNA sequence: TGTGCCAGCAGCCCTGAACCAGGGGTACCCTACGAGCAGTACTTC.

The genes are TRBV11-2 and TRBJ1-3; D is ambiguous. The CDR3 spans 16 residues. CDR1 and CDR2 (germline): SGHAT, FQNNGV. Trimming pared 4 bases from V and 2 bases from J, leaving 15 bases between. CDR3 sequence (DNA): TGTGCCAGCAGCTCCCACAACGGCCAAGCTGGAAACACCATATATTTT. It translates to CASSSHNGQAGNTIYF.

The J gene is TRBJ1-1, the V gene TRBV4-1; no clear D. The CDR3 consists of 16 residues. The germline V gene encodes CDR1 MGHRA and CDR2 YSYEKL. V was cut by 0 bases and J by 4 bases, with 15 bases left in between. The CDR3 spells CASSQDEEGRFTEAFF. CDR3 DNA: TGCGCCAGCAGCCAAGATGAGGAGGGAAGGTTCACTGAAGCTTTCTTT.